This T cell receptor beta chain derives from a study of cytomegalovirus exposure and HLA in healthy donors. Study results and caveats: Roughly even sequencing depth across donors was the assumption behind the presence/absence analyses.

13 Jbeta primers and 60 Vbeta primers were used for the PCR. Some clones are missing from TCRdb's copy, which holds only in-frame ones; the method was immunoSEQ multiplex PCR. The sample contains roughly 130,000 clones, 79% of which appear only once. Points on this clone: No antigen is known for it. The limits of the CDR3 on the DNA are not certain, so only TCRdb's listed CDR3 is given.

Germline loops: CDR1 MRHNA, CDR2 SNTAGT. The CDR3 totals 19 residues, both ends included. This receptor was taken from a man aged 18 to 35 in good health and CMV-seronegative. The chain employs TRBV6-4 and TRBJ2-3; no check of the table's D call, TRBD2, against the DNA was made. Input material: PBMCs. The CDR3: CASSGDVGPVAGGPNTQYF.